Presented here are 25 T cell receptor beta chains from one specimen sequenced in a study of identical twins. A single record per CDR3 protein comes from TCRdb applying MiXCR to the 5' RACE reads. The table shows roughly 1,500,000 distinct CDR3 sequences, with roughly 35% occurring only once. The sample comprised cord blood. These receptors all stem from a newborn girl in good health.

The rearrangement joins TRBV7-9 to TRBJ2-3, with 7 bases matching TRBD2. Germline V gives CDR1 SEHNR, CDR2 FQNEAQ (reference sequence). After removal of 5 bases from V and 6 bases from J, the junction contained 20 bases not matched to a gene. This CDR3 comprises 18 residues. CDR3 in DNA: TGTGCCAGCAGCCCTCGGCTCATTCCGGCGAGCGGGGTGGATACGCAGTATTTT. Translation: CASSPRLIPASGVDTQYF.

The chain is built from TRBV20-1 and TRBJ2-7; 7 positions match TRBD2. The germline V gene has CDR1 DFQATT and CDR2 SNEGSKA (reference sequence). The CDR3 is 13 amino acids. The trim removed 4 bases at V and 5 bases at J, leaving 8 bases unmatched. CDR3 nucleotide sequence: TGCAGTGCTAAGCGCGGGAGAGAGGACGAGCAGTACTTC. This encodes CSAKRGREDEQYF.

This chain connects TRBV20-1 to TRBJ1-6, with 8 bases lining up with TRBD1. Trimming cost V 5 bases and J 7 bases; bases outside gene matches: 10. The V gene's germline CDR1 is DFQATT and CDR2 SNEGSKA (reference sequence). CDR3 size: 15 residues. CDR3 in DNA: TGCAGTGCTCCCCGGACAGGGCGGCGGAATTCACCCCTCCACTTT. Translation gives CSAPRTGRRNSPLHF.

The chain joins TRBV21-1 to TRBJ2-5. TRBV21-1 is assigned pseudogene status. This CDR3 spans 15 amino acids. CDR3 sequence (DNA): TGTGCCAGCAGCTTAGCGGGAGAGCTTCAAGAGACCCAGTACTTC. It translates to CASSLAGELQETQYF.

The J gene is TRBJ2-7, the V gene TRBV20-1; 9 nucleotides align to TRBD1. In germline, CDR1 is DFQATT, CDR2 SNEGSKA (reference sequence). The CDR3 contains 15 residues. V trimming: 3 bases; J trimming: 0 bases; junction bases outside the gene matches: 6. The DNA for the CDR3 is TGCAGTGCTAGGGCACCGGGACAGGGCTCCTACGAGCAGTACTTC. Protein sequence: CSARAPGQGSYEQYF.

The V gene is TRBV27, the J gene TRBJ2-1; 7 positions agree with TRBD2. This CDR3 has 15 residues. The junction had 7 bases not matched to a gene; V was cut back by 5 bases and J by 3 bases. From germline, CDR1 is MNHEY and CDR2 SMNVEV (reference sequence). Here the CDR3 DNA reads TGTGCCAGCAGTCCAACTAGCGCTCTCTACAATGAGCAGTTCTTC. This codes for CASSPTSALYNEQFF.

This clonotype was counted between two and nine times. V usage is TRBV29-1 and J usage is TRBJ1-2; 8 nucleotides line up with TRBD1. Germline-derived CDR1 and CDR2 are SQVTM and ANQGSEA. This CDR3 has 14 amino acids. The V segment lost 4 bases and the J segment 0 bases; nucleotides outside the gene matches: 4. CDR3 loop: CSVGTGTTNYGYTF. The CDR3, as DNA: TGCAGCGTTGGGACAGGGACAACTAACTATGGCTACACCTTC.

This clonotype was counted a few times. The J gene is TRBJ2-7, the V gene TRBV6-5, with D perhaps assigned TRBD1 or TRBD2 (6 bases each). The CDR3 loop spans 15 amino acids. V shed 6 bases and J shed 5 bases, with 20 bases lying between them. The V gene's germline CDR1 is MNHEY and CDR2 SVGAGI. The CDR3 protein is CASSRLRGVKNEQYF. CDR3 DNA: TGTGCCAGCAGCCGCCTAAGGGGGGTTAAGAACGAGCAGTACTTC.

The chain has TRBV12-3 or TRBV12-4 and TRBJ1-1, with a possible D match to TRBD1 (5 bases). CDR3 length: 13 residues. V gave up 4 bases and J gave up 6 bases, with 12 bases separating them. CDR3 region: CASSSLQASEAFF. The CDR3 coding sequence is TGTGCCAGCAGTTCCCTACAGGCCTCTGAAGCTTTCTTT.

In this sample, this clonotype turned up a few times. The chain's CDR3 is CSAEQGRYTF. CDR3 in DNA: TGCAGTGCAGAGCAGGGACGGTACACCTTC. The chain carries TRBV20-1 and TRBJ1-2, with a weak D call TRBD1 (5 bases). Per germline, CDR1 DFQATT and CDR2 SNEGSKA (reference sequence). CDR3 length equals 10 residues. Trimming left V 6 bases short and J 11 bases short, with 13 bases between.

As to this clonotype: Sequence at one end of the junction differs from germline and may be a read error. V gene TRBV4-1 combines with J gene TRBJ2-7; 8 positions match TRBD2. CDR1 and CDR2 (germline): MGHRA, YSYEKL. The CDR3 covers 16 residues. The chain's CDR3 is CAGSQDLTGLVYEQYF. Here the CDR3 DNA reads TGCGCCGGCAGCCAAGATTTAACGGGACTAGTCTACGAGCAGTACTTC.

CDR3 DNA sequence: TGTGCCAGCAGTTACGGGACTAGATATAATGGTGAGCAGTTCTTC. Translated, it gives CASSYGTRYNGEQFF. The chain links TRBV3-1 to TRBJ2-1; TRBD2 agrees at 8 bases. V lost 6 bases, J lost 9 bases, and 13 bases stayed unmatched. Germline CDR1 and CDR2: LGHDT and YNNKEL (reference sequence). This CDR3 has 15 amino acids.

The gene calls are TRBV20-1 and TRBJ2-1, with 8 bases matching TRBD2. The tail of the sequence fits TRBJ2-7 better, so the J call may be wrong. CDR1 and CDR2 (germline): DFQATT, SNEGSKA (reference sequence). The CDR3 loop spans 14 amino acids. The CDR3 DNA sequence: TGCAGTGCCCCCGCTAGCGGGCTCTACAATGAGCAGTACTTC. Protein product: CSAPASGLYNEQYF.

This chain connects TRBV10-1 to TRBJ2-2; D is perhaps TRBD1 (5 bases). The CDR3 sequence is 14 residues long. The germline CDR1 and CDR2 sequences are WNHNN and SYGVQD (reference sequence). V gave up 7 bases and J gave up 7 bases, with 16 bases separating them. DNA for the CDR3: TGCGCCAGCACTTCCAGGGAAAATAACGGGGAGCTGTTTTTT. This translates into CASTSRENNGELFF.

The chain recombines TRBV5-1 with TRBJ2-1, with D possibly TRBD2 on 5 matching bases. The J call may be faulty, since TRBJ2-7 better matches the DNA end. Germline-derived CDR1 and CDR2 are SGHRS and YFSETQ. This CDR3 is 16 amino acids long. The CDR3 here is CASSLVASSSYNEQYF. The CDR3 DNA sequence: TGCGCCAGCAGCTTGGTAGCGTCGAGCTCCTACAATGAGCAGTACTTC.

There are a few counts of this clonotype. The rearrangement joins TRBV7-8 to TRBJ2-3, with 7 bases fitting TRBD2. With 1 base clipped from V and 3 bases from J, the junction kept 7 bases outside the gene matches. The CDR3 is 16 residues long. Germline V gene data show CDR1 as SGHVS and CDR2 as FQNEAQ. The DNA of the CDR3 is TGTGCCAGCAGCTTAGGGCGCGGGAGCCTTACAGATACGCAGTATTTT. The encoded protein is CASSLGRGSLTDTQYF.

There are many counts of this clonotype. V usage is TRBV12-3 or TRBV12-4 and J usage is TRBJ2-5; tentative D call: TRBD1 (6 bases). Between the trimmed V and J ends, which lost 6 bases and 2 bases, there was a span of 10 bases. The CDR3 is 13 amino acids. The CDR3 reads CASSMTGQETQYF. For the CDR3, the DNA is TGTGCCAGCAGCATGACAGGACAAGAGACCCAGTACTTC.

Concerning this clonotype itself: This may come from a read error, since a much larger clone is one base off. This chain uses TRBV6-2 or TRBV6-3 with TRBJ2-7; maybe TRBD2 (5 bases). Trimming removed 6 bases at V and 2 bases at J, with 8 bases between. Germline assignment: CDR1 MNHEY and CDR2 SVGEGT. The CDR3 is 12 amino acids. The CDR3 here is CASRGSAYEQYF. The DNA for the CDR3 is TGTGCCAGCAGGGGTAGCGCCTACGAGCAGTACTTC.

The CDR3 here is CASRQTTNEKLFF. In DNA form, the CDR3 reads TGTGCCAGCAGACAGACAACTAATGAAAAACTGTTTTTT. The V and J genes are TRBV12-3 or TRBV12-4 and TRBJ1-4; no clear D. Trimming removed 6 bases from V and 0 bases from J, with 5 bases in between. The CDR3 loop spans 13 amino acids.

This clonotype was seen more than once but under ten times. The CDR3: CASSMNPYNEQFF. The CDR3 DNA reads TGTGCCAGTTCGATGAACCCCTACAATGAGCAGTTCTTC. The chain recombines TRBV2 with TRBJ2-1; D is uncertain. Germline V CDR1 and CDR2: SNHLY, FYNNEI. The V gene lost 9 bases and the J gene lost 2 bases, with 11 bases spanning the gap. The CDR3 is 13 amino acids.

The sample holds a few counts of this clonotype. The V call is TRBV27, the J call TRBJ1-4, with D possibly matching TRBD1 (6 bases). V was cut by 6 bases and J by 5 bases, with 16 bases left in between. This CDR3 comprises 15 residues. Germline CDR1 MNHEY, CDR2 SMNVEV (reference sequence). CDR3 in DNA: TGTGCCAGCAGAAAACAGGGATACTTAAATGAAAAACTGTTTTTT. It codes for CASRKQGYLNEKLFF.

As regards this clonotype: A much bigger clone sits one base away, suggesting this may be a read error. This rearrangement joins TRBV29-1 to TRBJ1-2; tentatively, D is TRBD1 (6 bases). Germline CDR1 reads SQVTM; CDR2 reads ANQGSEA. CDR3 length: 11 amino acids. The CDR3 sequence: CRVIDRNGYTF. CDR3 nucleotide sequence: TGCCGCGTTATCGACAGGAATGGCTACACCTTC.

This clonotype was detected only a few times. The genes are TRBV4-2 and TRBJ2-1; TRBD2 matches 11 bases. CDR1 is LGHNA and CDR2 is YNFKEQ in the germline V gene. Germline trimming cut 3 bases from V and 8 bases from J; bases unmatched to any gene: 15. The CDR3 spans 18 residues. In nucleotides, the CDR3 is TGTGCCAGCAGCCACAAGACTAGCGGGAAATATTATTGGGATGAGCAGTTCTTC. Its protein product is CASSHKTSGKYYWDEQFF.

This clonotype was counted between two and nine times. The chain links TRBV4-2 to TRBJ2-3; D not certain. Germline lookup yields CDR1 LGHNA and CDR2 YNFKEQ. V was pared by 1 base and J by 0 bases, with 14 bases between. The CDR3 has 17 residues. CDR3 sequence reads: CASSQGSTFLSTDTQYF. The CDR3 bases are TGTGCCAGCAGCCAAGGGAGCACGTTCCTTAGCACAGATACGCAGTATTTT.

This clonotype has only a few counts. The V and J genes are TRBV27 and TRBJ1-2; D ambiguous. From germline, CDR1 is MNHEY and CDR2 SMNVEV (reference sequence). The V end lost 3 bases, the J end lost 3 bases, and 14 bases lay between the germline ends. CDR3 size: 15 residues. This CDR3 reads CASSFPDGSDYGYTF. In nucleotides, the CDR3 is TGTGCCAGCAGTTTTCCGGACGGTTCGGACTATGGCTACACCTTC.